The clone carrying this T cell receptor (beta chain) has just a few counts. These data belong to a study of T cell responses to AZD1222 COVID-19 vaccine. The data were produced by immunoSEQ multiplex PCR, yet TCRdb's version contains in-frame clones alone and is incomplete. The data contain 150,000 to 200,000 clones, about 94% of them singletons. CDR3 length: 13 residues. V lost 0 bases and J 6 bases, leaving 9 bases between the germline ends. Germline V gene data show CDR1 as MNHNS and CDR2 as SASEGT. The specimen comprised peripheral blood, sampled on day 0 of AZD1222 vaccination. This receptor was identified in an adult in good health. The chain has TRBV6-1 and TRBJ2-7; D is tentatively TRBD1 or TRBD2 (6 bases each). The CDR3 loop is CASSEARGAEQYF. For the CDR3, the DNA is TGTGCCAGCAGTGAAGCGAGGGGGGCCGAGCAGTACTTC.